A selection of T cell receptor beta chains follows, all from one sample in a study of human T cells and chemical hapten exposure. TCRdb redid the calling of the RACE reads with MiXCR, one entry per CDR3 protein. The sample lists around 110,000 distinct CDR3 sequences, 9% to 14% occurring once. The starting material was whole blood, obtained in connection with sensitization to the hapten diphenylcyclopropenone (DPC). The receptors here all came from a woman between 45 and 65 years old with alopecia areata. Some clones in this sample may be carry-over from other donors' samples. Each CDR3 is given without its conserved first and last residue.

16	TRBV9	TRBJ2-2	ASSVGSSGSGNTGELF
14	TRBV5-1	TRBJ1-1	ASSSSPGNLNTEAF
12	TRBV6-4	TRBJ2-7	ASLPRSVDYEQY
14	TRBV19	TRBJ2-3	ASTPRGAGGTDTQY
10	TRBV7-9	TRBJ2-5	ASRTGEETQY
16	TRBV20-1	TRBJ2-1	SARDLLFGGGAHNEQF
12	TRBV28	TRBJ2-7	ASFGQLGSYEQY
10	TRBV6-5	TRBJ2-1	ASKRRNNEQF
14	TRBV18	TRBJ2-1	ASSPPSGSLGNEQF
13	TRBV11-2	TRBJ2-3	ASSWAGSGTDTQY
13	TRBV5-5	TRBJ1-1	ASTPGQGVNTEAF
10	TRBV6-5	TRBJ1-2	ASSHSLYGYT
13	TRBV7-9	TRBJ1-1	ASTPAFQGGTEAF
14	TRBV11-2	TRBJ2-4	ASSLEAGRAKNIQY
12	TRBV10-3	TRBJ2-3	AIRASGRTDTQY
13	TRBV5-1	TRBJ2-3	ASSLPDSSTDTQY
16	TRBV19	TRBJ2-2	ASSFGLAGGRNTGELF
12	TRBV20-1	TRBJ2-5	STNSQGIQETQY
10	TRBV13	TRBJ1-1	ASSFQASEAF
12	TRBV12-3/TRBV12-4	TRBJ1-6	ASTGQGAGSPLH
10	TRBV27	TRBJ2-7	ASSSTGYEQY
9	TRBV29-1	TRBJ1-2	SVRSNNGYT
12	TRBV18	TRBJ2-2	ASSPPFRAGELF
11	TRBV29-1	TRBJ2-7	SVEDWPGGEQY
12	TRBV18	TRBJ1-6	ASSPEGRNSPLH
18	TRBV13	TRBJ2-1	ASSVLAGGPSAVAYNEQF
13	TRBV5-1	TRBJ2-3	ASRSLAGPTDTRY
14	TRBV5-1	TRBJ1-1	ASRPDAARAMIEAF
13	TRBV18	TRBJ2-7	ASSARQGGTYEQY
15	TRBV20-1	TRBJ2-3	SAIVGTSGGSTDTHY
11	TRBV20-1	TRBJ1-1	SARRRVGGEAF
12	TRBV7-9	TRBJ2-5	ASSLTGAEETQY
13	TRBV18	TRBJ1-3	ASSPRTGSGNTIY
13	TRBV5-1	TRBJ2-1	ANSLQRGPYNEQF
13	TRBV24-1	TRBJ1-2	ATSDSTGALYGYT
12	TRBV7-9	TRBJ1-5	ASSLGTGWEPQH
11	TRBV7-2	TRBJ2-7	ASSLVLVGEQY
14	TRBV6-5	TRBJ2-6	ASSYAELFGANVLT
13	TRBV12-3/TRBV12-4	TRBJ2-5	ASSLRQRVGQTQY
13	TRBV28	TRBJ2-5	ASSLAITGPETQY
17	TRBV7-8	TRBJ1-2	ASSSERGVGLHRYYGYT
13	TRBV7-9	TRBJ1-6	ASSYGQGRHSPLH
12	TRBV6-5	TRBJ1-2	ASSYGGFGYGYT
11	TRBV7-2	TRBJ2-1	ASSLDYYNEQF
12	TRBV6-5	TRBJ2-3	ASSYTGRGDTQY
9	TRBV7-9	TRBJ1-4	ASSLGTPLF
13	TRBV28	TRBJ2-3	ASSLGGRGEDTQY
13	TRBV6-1	TRBJ2-7	ASSGSIGYIPEQY
13	TRBV2	TRBJ2-3	ASSRQGGATDTQY
14	TRBV6-5	TRBJ2-1	ASSNVALSSYNEQF
12	TRBV29-1	TRBJ1-1	SVEDFRTGDEAF
10	TRBV28	TRBJ1-2	ASRDSGYGYT
12	TRBV3-1	TRBJ1-6	ASSQDRGGSPLH
11	TRBV10-1	TRBJ2-3	ASSETLGTPQY
13	TRBV5-6	TRBJ1-6	ASSSSGRGNSPLH
10	TRBV28	TRBJ2-3	ASSVRTHTQY
12	TRBV28	TRBJ1-4	ASTGRPPNEKLF
11	TRBV20-1	TRBJ2-1	SARETSYNEQF
13	TRBV6-2/TRBV6-3	TRBJ2-7	ASSYGSGTGPVEY